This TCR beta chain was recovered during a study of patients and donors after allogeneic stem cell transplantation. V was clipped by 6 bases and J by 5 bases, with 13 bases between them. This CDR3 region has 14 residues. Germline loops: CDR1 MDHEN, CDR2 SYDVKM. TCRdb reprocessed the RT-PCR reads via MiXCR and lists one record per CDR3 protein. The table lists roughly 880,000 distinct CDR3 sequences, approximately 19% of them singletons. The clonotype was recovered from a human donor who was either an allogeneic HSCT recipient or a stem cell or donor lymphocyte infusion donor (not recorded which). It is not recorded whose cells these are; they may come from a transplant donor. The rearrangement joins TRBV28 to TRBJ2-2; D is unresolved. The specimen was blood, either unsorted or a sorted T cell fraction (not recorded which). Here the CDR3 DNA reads TGTGCCAGCAGGACCCCCCCGCAAACCGGGGAGCTGTTTTTT. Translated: CASRTPPQTGELFF.